This T cell receptor beta chain was identified during a study of T cells after posttransplantation cyclophosphamide. Findings of the study overall: After PTCy, TRB diversity resembled that of CNI/methotrexate controls.

Germline V CDR1 and CDR2: MNHEY, SVGEGT. V was clipped by 10 bases and J by 8 bases; unmatched bases: 12. The CDR3 contains 14 residues. This clone was observed at least ten times. No antigen is known for it. TCRdb's copy holds only in-frame clones and misses some; the assay was immunoSEQ multiplex PCR. The sample includes around 10,000 clones, none of them occurring once. Busulfan-fludarabine conditioning, marrow transplant, and cyclophosphamide on days +3 and +4 were administered. The source of this sequence is a female patient aged 35-55 years who received an allogeneic stem cell transplant from a related donor, was CMV-positive, and had no GVHD. Some T cells may be provided by the graft donor. This chain uses TRBV6-2 or TRBV6-3 with TRBJ2-2, with 8 bases aligning to TRBD2. The input for sequencing was PBMCs, taken after allogeneic stem cell transplant with posttransplant cyclophosphamide. The CDR3 loop is CATRRGGAVGELFF. The CDR3 DNA reads TGTGCCACCAGACGGGGGGGGGCCGTTGGGGAGCTGTTTTTT.